Below, 2 T cell receptor beta chains from the same sample are listed, as sequenced in a study of cytomegalovirus exposure and HLA in healthy donors. Primers: 60 Vbeta forward and 13 Jbeta reverse. Profiled with immunoSEQ multiplex PCR; TCRdb holds only in-frame clones, not every one. The table has fewer than 110,000 clones, approximately 76% seen once. Specimen: PBMCs. These TCRs come from a man younger than 35 in good health and CMV-seronegative.

The CDR3 DNA follows: TGCGCCAGCAGCAAGGGAGGGACAGGGACCGGGGAGCTGTTTTTT. Translation gives CASSKGGTGTGELFF. The gene calls are TRBV5-1 and TRBJ2-2, with 9 bases matching TRBD1. CDR3 length equals 15 residues. Germline CDR1 reads SGHRS; CDR2 reads YFSETQ. Trimming cost V 4 bases and J 5 bases; bases outside gene matches: 6.

The chain combines TRBV6-1 with TRBJ2-6, with 7 bases that match TRBD1. V was pared by 7 bases and J by 1 base, with 4 bases of the junction left unmatched. This CDR3 contains 15 residues. Germline values: CDR1 MNHNS, CDR2 SASEGT. CDR3 region: CASNTGDSGANVLTF. The DNA for the CDR3 is TGTGCCAGCAATACAGGGGATTCTGGGGCCAACGTCCTGACTTTC.